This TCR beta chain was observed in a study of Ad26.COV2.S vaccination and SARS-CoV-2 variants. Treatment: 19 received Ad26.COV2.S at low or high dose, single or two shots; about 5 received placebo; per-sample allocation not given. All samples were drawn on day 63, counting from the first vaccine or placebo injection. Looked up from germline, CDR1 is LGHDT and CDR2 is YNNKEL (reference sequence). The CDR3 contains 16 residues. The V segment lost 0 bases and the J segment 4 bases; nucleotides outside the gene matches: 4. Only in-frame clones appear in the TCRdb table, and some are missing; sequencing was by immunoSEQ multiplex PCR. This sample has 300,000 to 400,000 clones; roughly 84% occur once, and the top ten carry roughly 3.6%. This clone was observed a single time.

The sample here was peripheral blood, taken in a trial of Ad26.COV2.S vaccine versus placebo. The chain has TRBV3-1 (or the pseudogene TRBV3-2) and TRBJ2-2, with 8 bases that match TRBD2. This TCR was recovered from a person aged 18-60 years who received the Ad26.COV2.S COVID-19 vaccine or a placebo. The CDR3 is CASSQERLAGTGELFF. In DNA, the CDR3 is TGTGCCAGCAGCCAAGAAAGGCTAGCGGGCACCGGGGAGCTGTTTTTT.